This is a list of T cell receptor beta chains from one sample in a study of T-cell memory formation after mild COVID-19. TCRdb ran MiXCR on the 5' RACE reads and lists one entry per CDR3 protein. The sample holds hundreds of thousands of distinct CDR3 sequences, roughly 13% seen once. Input material: PBMCs or a T cell subset sorted from them (not recorded which). The receptors derive from a man aged 18 to 30 who had mild COVID-19 (a few samples of this study predate the infection). Cell type and time point are not known. Both conserved end residues are part of each CDR3. Fields, in order: CDR3 protein, CDR3 DNA, D gene, clone size, J gene, V gene. D genes are given only for firm matches. Size values are once, few and many counts, or a class for expanded clones, and some rows have none.

CASHEQAYNSPLHF TGCGCCAGCCACGAACAGGCTTATAATTCACCCCTCCACTTT NA few TRBJ1-6 TRBV4-1
CSARALGGDRGRMDIQYF TGCAGTGCTAGAGCCCTCGGAGGGGACAGGGGTAGAATGGACATTCAGTACTTC TRBD1 few TRBJ2-4 TRBV20-1
CAIRPGAGNTGELFF TGTGCCATCAGGCCCGGGGCAGGAAACACCGGGGAGCTGTTTTTT NA many TRBJ2-2 TRBV10-3
CASKRRGTTDKQYF TGTGCCAGCAAGAGGCGGGGGACGACAGATAAGCAGTATTTT TRBD2 NA TRBJ2-3 TRBV12-3/TRBV12-4
CASSPGGTERETQYF TGTGCCAGCAGTCCCGGGGGGACAGAGAGGGAGACCCAGTACTTC NA few TRBJ2-5 TRBV12-3/TRBV12-4
CASSSGGGSDTQYF TGTGCCAGCAGTAGCGGGGGGGGCTCAGATACGCAGTATTTT TRBD2 NA TRBJ2-3 TRBV12-3/TRBV12-4
CASNPGTWYNGYTF TGTGCCAGCAATCCCGGGACATGGTACAATGGCTACACCTTC NA NA TRBJ1-2 TRBV6-1
CAISESSFETDTQYF TGTGCCATCAGTGAGTCGTCTTTCGAGACAGATACGCAGTATTTT NA many TRBJ2-3 TRBV10-3
CASSVETSGATDTQYF TGTGCCAGCAGCGTAGAAACTAGCGGGGCCACAGATACGCAGTATTTT TRBD2 NA TRBJ2-3 TRBV9
CASAGNYQETQYF TGTGCCAGCGCCGGGAACTACCAAGAGACCCAGTACTTC NA NA TRBJ2-5 TRBV10-3
CASSQGSGGTDTQYF TGCGCCAGCAGCCAGGGTAGCGGGGGAACAGATACGCAGTATTTT TRBD2 NA TRBJ2-3 TRBV4-1
CATSDLAEPPGNTIYF TGTGCCACCAGTGATTTGGCAGAACCTCCTGGAAACACCATATATTTT NA many TRBJ1-3 TRBV24-1
CASSLALQESVDEQFF TGTGCCAGCAGCTTAGCCCTACAGGAATCCGTAGATGAGCAGTTCTTC NA few TRBJ2-1 TRBV7-9
CASSYGSESSNQPQHF TGTGCCAGCAGTTACGGGTCAGAAAGTAGCAATCAGCCCCAGCATTTT NA few TRBJ1-5 TRBV6-6
CASSLFVAETGDNEQFF TGTGCTAGCAGCTTATTTGTGGCCGAGACAGGGGACAATGAGCAGTTCTTC TRBD1 NA TRBJ2-1 TRBV7-7
CASSQRRGAKNIQYF TGTGCCAGCAGTCAACGGCGGGGAGCCAAAAACATTCAGTACTTC NA NA TRBJ2-4 TRBV7-9
CASSLDYGYTF TGTGCCAGCAGTTTGGACTATGGCTACACCTTC NA many TRBJ1-2 TRBV12-3/TRBV12-4
CASSLPGTQPQHF TGTGCCAGCAGTTTGCCGGGGACTCAGCCCCAGCATTTT NA NA TRBJ1-5 TRBV27
CSAPRDRITDTQYF TGCAGTGCCCCTCGTGATAGGATCACAGATACGCAGTATTTT NA NA TRBJ2-3 TRBV20-1
CASTLALNSPLHF TGTGCCAGCACCCTTGCGTTGAATTCACCCCTCCACTTT NA few TRBJ1-6 TRBV6-1
CASSVMGPPQYF TGTGCCAGCAGCGTCATGGGGCCCCCTCAGTACTTC NA few TRBJ2-5 TRBV7-2
CASRRGQGRETQYF TGTGCCAGCAGGCGAGGACAGGGGAGAGAGACCCAGTACTTC TRBD1 NA TRBJ2-5 TRBV6-2/TRBV6-3
CASSLGRRGKVRNNEQFF TGTGCCAGCAGCTTAGGGCGACGGGGGAAAGTTAGGAACAATGAGCAGTTCTTC NA NA TRBJ2-1 TRBV7-2
CASGNGGAETQYF TGTGCGAGCGGGAACGGCGGGGCAGAGACCCAGTACTTC TRBD2 many TRBJ2-5 TRBV7-6
CASGLSAGGTDTQYF TGTGCTAGTGGTTTGTCGGCGGGGGGCACAGATACGCAGTATTTT TRBD2 few TRBJ2-3 TRBV12-5
CASSTTGGGSLGTGELFF TGTGCCAGCAGCACAACCGGTGGAGGGAGCCTGGGGACCGGGGAGCTGTTTTTT NA few TRBJ2-2 TRBV7-6
CASRLAGEVQETQYF TGCGCCAGCAGGCTAGCGGGGGAAGTACAAGAGACCCAGTACTTC TRBD2 NA TRBJ2-5 TRBV5-1